These 5 T cell receptor beta chains share one sample of origin, sequenced in a study of CD8 T cells in ankylosing spondylitis. In TCRdb, the 5' RACE reads were re-called with MiXCR into one record per CDR3 protein. The sample shows 250,000 to 400,000 distinct CDR3 sequences, roughly 10% of them seen only once. Sequenced material: blood, either unsorted or a sorted T cell fraction (not recorded which). The receptors stem from a female donor with ankylosing spondylitis or in good health (not recorded which).

A remark on this clonotype: A much larger clonotype is one base distant, so this may be a read error. The chain has TRBV20-1 and TRBJ2-3; the match to TRBD1 covers 9 bases. The germline V gene encodes CDR1 DFQATT and CDR2 SNEGSKA (reference sequence). CDR3 size: 15 residues. The DNA of the CDR3 is TGCAGTGCTCCCGGGACAGGGTCCCCTAGAGATACGCAGTGTTTT. Protein sequence: CSAPGTGSPRDTQCF.

Many counts were recorded for this clonotype. The chain couples TRBV5-1 to TRBJ2-2; the D is unclear. The germline gives CDR1 SGHRS, CDR2 YFSETQ. CDR3 length: 13 amino acids. V lost 4 bases and J 3 bases, leaving 7 bases between the germline ends. The CDR3 nucleotides read TGCGCCAGCAGCATAGACCACACCGGGGAGCTGTTTTTT. It codes for CASSIDHTGELFF.

V usage is TRBV5-1 and J usage is TRBJ1-3; 10 bases match TRBD1. The CDR3 length is 16 residues. The V gene's germline CDR1 is SGHRS and CDR2 YFSETQ. Losses at the gene ends were 3 bases for V and 3 bases for J; bases not matched to a gene: 6. The CDR3 sequence is CASSSGTGVVGNTIYF. Written as DNA, the CDR3 is TGCGCCAGCAGCTCAGGGACAGGGGTCGTTGGAAACACCATATATTTT.

This clonotype was observed at least ten times. This CDR3 is CSVAQGAHTEAFF. CDR3 DNA sequence: TGCAGCGTTGCCCAGGGGGCGCACACTGAAGCTTTCTTT. This sequence joins TRBV29-1 and TRBJ1-1; 8 bases fit TRBD1. Germline CDR1 SQVTM, CDR2 ANQGSEA. Trimming cost V 4 bases and J 3 bases; bases outside gene matches: 4. This CDR3 has 13 residues.

Many counts were recorded for this clonotype. The genes are TRBV10-3 and TRBJ1-5, with 7 bases lining up with TRBD1. The CDR3 runs 16 residues. The V gene end was trimmed by 5 bases and the J gene end by 1 base; junction bases not matched to a gene: 8. From germline, CDR1 is ENHRY and CDR2 SYGVKD. CDR3: CAISQTGRVSNQPQHF. CDR3 nucleotides: TGTGCCATCAGTCAGACAGGGAGAGTCAGCAATCAGCCCCAGCATTTT.